The 17 T cell receptor beta chains below come from one sample, sequenced in a study of PD-L1 blockade in urothelial cancer (TCRdb year 2017). The library was made by the immunoSEQ multiplex PCR assay. TCRdb mirrors the immuneACCESS table, restricted to in-frame sequences. Some clones are absent from its copies; in checked studies, under half trace to an unresolved V gene, and the reason for the others is unknown. The sample has some 120,000 clones on record, approximately 85% of them singletons. Together, the top ten hold 2.4% of the sample. The time point tag for this specimen amounts to: peripheral blood 6 weeks after treatment start. Sequencing was performed on PBMCs, taken around atezolizumab (anti-PD-L1) treatment. Receptors originate from a man aged 45-65 years with urothelial cancer.

This clone has only one observation. The chain carries TRBV5-6 and TRBJ1-1; 8 bases are a match to TRBD1. The V gene's germline CDR1 is SGHDT and CDR2 YYEEEE. Trimming took 4 bases from V and 11 from J; bases not matched to a gene: 13. The CDR3 consists of 14 residues. This CDR3 is CASSLGQGESVAFF. The CDR3 DNA is TGTGCCAGCAGCCTCGGACAGGGCGAGAGCGTGGCTTTCTTT.

V is TRBV4-1 and J is TRBJ2-3; 11 bases agree with TRBD2. V shed 8 bases, J shed 0 bases, and the junction held 7 bases outside the gene matches. Germline V gene sequence: CDR1 MGHRA, CDR2 YSYEKL. CDR3 length equals 16 residues. The CDR3 DNA reads as TGCGCCAGCCGTAGACTAGCGGGGCCTAGCACAGATACGCAGTATTTT. Translated: CASRRLAGPSTDTQYF.

In its sample, this clone was seen a few times. V and J are TRBV28 and TRBJ2-3; 8 nucleotides match TRBD2. Germline-derived CDR1 and CDR2 are MDHEN and SYDVKM. Unmatched junction bases numbered 9, after V lost 5 bases and J lost 5 bases. This CDR3 comprises 15 residues. CDR3 DNA sequence: TGTGCCAGCAGTCCTCGGGGGGGGCGCCTAGATACGCAGTATTTT. Protein sequence: CASSPRGGRLDTQYF.

V usage is TRBV18 and J usage is TRBJ1-2; 9 nucleotides agree with TRBD1. This CDR3 has 15 amino acids. J gave up 8 bases and V 5 bases, and 12 bases lay outside the gene matches. The germline gives CDR1 KGHSH, CDR2 LQKENI. CDR3 amino acids: CASSVSGTGPYGYTF. DNA for the CDR3: TGTGCCAGCTCAGTATCCGGGACAGGGCCTTACGGCTACACCTTC.

This clone was seen only a few times. The chain employs TRBV21-1 and TRBJ1-2. TRBV21-1 is termed a pseudogene. This CDR3 has 16 amino acids. In nucleotides, the CDR3 is TGTGCCAGCAGCACCCCCGGGGTTCGAGCTAACTATGGCTACACCTTC. This gives the protein CASSTPGVRANYGYTF.

V usage is TRBV30 and J usage is TRBJ1-2; 10 positions match TRBD1. Germline CDR1 GTSNPN, CDR2 SVGIG (reference sequence). The CDR3 length is 15 residues. V shed 8 bases and J 4 bases; nucleotides not matched to a gene: 13. The CDR3 DNA reads TGTGCCAGCCCGACAGGGGGCGTAAGTTTCTATGGCTACACCTTC. Its protein product is CASPTGGVSFYGYTF.

The genes are TRBV9 and TRBJ2-1; D remains ambiguous. The CDR3 is made up of 15 amino acids. Germline CDR1 and CDR2: SGDLS and YYNGEE. Trimming took 4 bases from V and 5 from J, leaving 16 bases between them. As DNA, the CDR3 is TGTGCCAGCAGCCTAAGAGGCATAAGCGACAATGAGCAGTTCTTC. Amino acid sequence: CASSLRGISDNEQFF.

The V call is TRBV9, the J call TRBJ2-7, with 13 bases lining up with TRBD2. The junction had 9 bases not matched to a gene; V was cut back by 4 bases and J by 5 bases. Germline CDR1 SGDLS, CDR2 YYNGEE. CDR3 length: 16 residues. Here the CDR3 reads CASSPRTSGRDDEQYF. CDR3 DNA sequence: TGTGCCAGCAGCCCGCGGACTAGCGGGAGAGACGACGAGCAGTACTTC.

V usage is TRBV6-1 and J usage is TRBJ2-1; D may be TRBD1 (5 bases). Germline CDR1 is MNHNS and CDR2 is SASEGT. CDR3 size: 14 residues. V dropped 5 bases and J dropped 4 bases, with 12 bases sitting between them. The CDR3 spells CASSFQGNYNEQFF. For the CDR3, the DNA is TGTGCCAGCAGTTTCCAGGGAAATTACAATGAGCAGTTCTTC.

CDR3 protein: CASSLGTGHQETQYF. The CDR3 bases are TGTGCCAGCAGCTTGGGAACAGGTCACCAAGAGACCCAGTACTTC. The chain uses TRBV7-6 and TRBJ2-5; D is perhaps TRBD1 (5 bases). The CDR3 sequence is 15 residues long. Trimming left V 3 bases short and J 0 bases short, with 11 bases between. In germline, CDR1 is SGHVS, CDR2 FNYEAQ.

The chain joins TRBV4-2 to TRBJ2-7, with 14 bases fitting TRBD2. Germline V gives CDR1 LGHNA, CDR2 YNFKEQ. Losses at the gene ends were 3 bases for V and 6 bases for J; bases not matched to a gene: 4. This CDR3 has 15 amino acids. The CDR3, as DNA: TGTGCCAGCAGCCAGGGACTAGCGGGAGTCGGCGAGCAGTACTTC. Amino acid sequence: CASSQGLAGVGEQYF.

The J gene is TRBJ1-6, the V gene TRBV5-1; a weak D match, TRBD1 (6 bases). Germline CDR1 is SGHRS and CDR2 is YFSETQ. The CDR3 length is 13 residues. V lost 3 bases and J lost 7, with 8 bases in between. CDR3 nucleotide sequence: TGCGCCAGCAGCTCTGGACAGAATTCACCCCTCCACTTT. Amino acid sequence: CASSSGQNSPLHF.

The CDR3 here is CASTRTGNTGELFF. CDR3 bases: TGTGCCAGCACTAGGACAGGAAACACCGGGGAGCTGTTTTTT. The chain links TRBV6-5 to TRBJ2-2, with 7 bases identical to TRBD1. Trimming cost V 7 bases and J 2 bases; bases outside gene matches: 4. The CDR3 length is 14 residues. CDR1 is MNHEY and CDR2 is SVGAGI in the germline V gene.

This rearrangement joins TRBV6-1 to TRBJ1-5, with 9 positions matching TRBD1. This CDR3 has 15 amino acids. V was pared by 6 bases and J by 1 base, with 4 bases of the junction left unmatched. The germline CDR1 and CDR2 sequences are MNHNS and SASEGT. The CDR3 sequence: CASRGDRASNQPQHF. In nucleotides, the CDR3 is TGTGCCAGCAGGGGGGACAGGGCGAGCAATCAGCCCCAGCATTTT.

Written as DNA, the CDR3 is TGTGCCAGTAGTATAGAGGGACAGGGAATCTACAATGAGCAGTTCTTC. This gives the protein CASSIEGQGIYNEQFF. This rearrangement joins TRBV19 to TRBJ2-1; the match to TRBD1 covers 9 bases. From germline, CDR1 is LNHDA and CDR2 SQIVND (reference sequence). The CDR3 loop spans 16 amino acids. The ends lost 0 bases at V and 3 bases at J; junction bases unmatched: 3.

The gene calls are TRBV4-1 and TRBJ2-1, with a possible D match to TRBD2 (6 bases). V gave up 4 bases and J gave up 10 bases, with 14 bases separating them. This CDR3 spans 13 amino acids. Germline CDR1 and CDR2: MGHRA and YSYEKL. CDR3 protein: CASSPRETREQFF. In DNA, the CDR3 is TGCGCCAGCAGCCCAAGGGAGACTAGGGAGCAGTTCTTC.

There are a few counts of this clone. This chain joins TRBV28 and TRBJ2-1; the match to TRBD2 covers 8 bases. Trimming removed 2 bases from V and 8 bases from J; junction bases left unmatched: 11. Per the germline V gene, CDR1 is MDHEN and CDR2 is SYDVKM. The CDR3 is 16 amino acids. The CDR3 DNA is TGTGCCAGCAGTTTAAGGAGCGGGAGAGTGTTCGATGAGCAGTTCTTC. It codes for CASSLRSGRVFDEQFF. The full variable domain, with the rest looked up from reference TRBV28 and TRBJ2-1, is DVKVTQSSRYLVKRTGEKVFLECVQDMDHENMFWYRQDPGLGLRLIYFSYDVKMKEKGDIPEGYSVSREKKERFSLILESASTNQTSMYLCASSLRSGRVFDEQFFGPGTRLTVL.